The 11 T cell receptor beta chains given below trace back to one sample, sequenced in a study of blood T cell repertoires in COVID-19. Clones were read by immunoSEQ multiplex PCR, and TCRdb kept only the in-frame ones, dropping some. The sample consists of some 330,000 clones, under 90% of them appearing once. Sequencing was performed on PBMCs or T cells enriched from blood (not recorded which). The origin of the receptors is a man aged 25 to 40 who had recovered from COVID-19.

The rearrangement links TRBV28 to TRBJ2-1; TRBD1 aligns across 8 bases. With V trimmed by 2 bases and J by 5 bases, 8 bases remained unmatched. The V gene's germline CDR1 is MDHEN and CDR2 SYDVKM. The CDR3 runs to 16 residues. The CDR3 DNA sequence: TGTGCCAGCAGTTTACTCCGACAGGGGTTCCACAATGAGCAGTTCTTC. Its protein product is CASSLLRQGFHNEQFF.

The J gene is TRBJ2-7, the V gene TRBV5-4; 12 bases are shared with TRBD2. With V trimmed by 6 bases and J by 7 bases, 8 bases remained unmatched. The CDR3 totals 14 residues. CDR1 and CDR2 from the germline V gene are SGHNT and YYREEE (reference sequence). DNA for the CDR3: TGTGCCAGCAACCCGGCCGGACTAGCGGGGGAGCAGTACTTC. It encodes CASNPAGLAGEQYF.

The chain couples TRBV7-8 to TRBJ2-1; a weak D match, TRBD1 (6 bases). The V end was cut by 6 bases, the J end by 7 bases, with 16 bases between. This CDR3 is built from 14 residues. Germline loops: CDR1 SGHVS, CDR2 FQNEAQ. CDR3: CASRGRGTLNEQFF. CDR3 coding DNA: TGTGCCAGCAGAGGCAGGGGTACCCTAAATGAGCAGTTCTTC.

This CDR3 is CASSLGGLGNTIYF. CDR3 nucleotides: TGCGCCAGCAGCTTGGGGGGCCTTGGAAACACCATATATTTT. This sequence joins TRBV5-1 and TRBJ1-3, with TRBD1 as a possible D gene (5 bases). The CDR3 runs 14 residues. Trimming cost V 0 bases and J 3 bases, with 7 bases left between them. The germline V gene encodes CDR1 SGHRS and CDR2 YFSETQ.

The chain is built from TRBV6-5 and TRBJ1-2, with a possible D match to TRBD1 (5 bases). CDR3 size: 13 residues. V gave up 10 bases and J gave up 4 bases, with 16 bases separating them. Germline-derived CDR1 and CDR2 are MNHEY and SVGAGI. CDR3 region: CATKRRETYGYTF. Written as DNA, the CDR3 is TGTGCCACCAAGCGCAGGGAAACCTATGGCTACACCTTC.

V usage is TRBV7-2 and J usage is TRBJ1-3; TRBD1 agrees at 8 bases. Losses at the gene ends were 5 bases for V and 2 bases for J; bases not matched to a gene: 2. Looked up from germline, CDR1 is SGHTA and CDR2 is FQGNSA. This CDR3 is built from 14 residues. CDR3 nucleotides: TGTGCCAGCAGCCCGACAGGGGCTGGAAACACCATATATTTT. Its translation is CASSPTGAGNTIYF.

This chain links TRBV27 with TRBJ1-5; D gene uncertain. Per the germline V gene, CDR1 is MNHEY and CDR2 is SMNVEV (reference sequence). This CDR3 is built from 14 residues. The V and J ends lost 1 base and 0 bases respectively, with 4 bases between them. Here the CDR3 DNA reads TGTGCCAGCAGTTTATTTTATAGCAATCAGCCCCAGCATTTT. This encodes CASSLFYSNQPQHF.

V and J are TRBV24-1 and TRBJ2-7, with TRBD1 identical over 10 bases. Per germline, CDR1 KGHDR and CDR2 SFDVKD. CDR3 length: 18 residues. After removal of 2 bases from V and 1 base from J, the junction contained 10 bases not matched to a gene. CDR3 loop: CATSDYGTGAKGSYEQYF. CDR3 DNA: TGTGCCACCAGTGATTACGGGACAGGGGCCAAAGGGTCCTACGAGCAGTACTTC.

The rearrangement joins TRBV27 to TRBJ1-6, with D perhaps TRBD1 (5 bases). V was trimmed by 3 bases and J by 5 bases, leaving 8 bases between them. The germline CDR1 and CDR2 sequences are MNHEY and SMNVEV (reference sequence). This CDR3 is built from 14 residues. The chain's CDR3 is CASSLGQNNSPLHF. CDR3 in DNA: TGTGCCAGCAGTTTGGGGCAGAATAATTCACCCCTCCACTTT.

This clone was detected only once. V gene TRBV2 combines with J gene TRBJ2-5; D may be TRBD1 (6 bases). V dropped 6 bases and J dropped 1 base, with 15 bases sitting between them. Germline CDR1 is SNHLY and CDR2 is FYNNEI. This CDR3 comprises 15 residues. The chain's CDR3 is CASRRDRPIQETQYF. The CDR3 DNA reads as TGTGCCAGCAGACGCGACAGGCCTATCCAAGAGACCCAGTACTTC. Using reference TRBV2 and TRBJ2-5 for the parts outside the CDR3, the full variable domain is EPEVTQTPSHQVTQMGQEVILRCVPISNHLYFYWYRQILGQKVEFLVSFYNNEISEKSEIFDDQFSVERPDGSNFTLKIRSTKLEDSAMYFCASRRDRPIQETQYFGPGTRLLVL.

The rearrangement joins TRBV28 to TRBJ2-5; 11 nucleotides agree with TRBD1. Germline CDR1 reads MDHEN; CDR2 reads SYDVKM. Losses at the gene ends were 6 bases for V and 2 bases for J; bases not matched to a gene: 8. The CDR3 totals 16 residues. CDR3 amino acids: CASSIGGTGGQETQYF. The CDR3 DNA reads TGTGCCAGCAGCATCGGCGGGACAGGGGGACAAGAGACCCAGTACTTC.